Listed here are 22 T cell receptor beta chains from one sample, sequenced in a study of breast tumors, draining lymph nodes, adjacent tissues (dated by TCRdb to 2016 to 2017). Lymph node samples came from the axillary draining lymph nodes of breast cancer patients. The library relied on multiplex PCR. Instrument used: Illumina HiSeq 2000. TCRdb cleaned the public reads at Q25 with fastp, built clones with MiXCR and kept in-frame beta chains. Here each entry gathers all rows of one CDR3 protein and keeps the most common genes and DNA. This sample has around 150,000 distinct CDR3 sequences in its table, and 30% to 35% of those were observed once. About 2.5% of the sample belongs to the ten largest clones. The sequenced material came from axillary lymph node tissue. Source of these receptors: a female donor with breast cancer. Some clones in this sample may be carry-over from other donors' samples.

The chain employs TRBV27 and TRBJ2-3; D could derive from TRBD1 or TRBD2 (6 bases each). The CDR3 contains 15 residues. Germline CDR1 and CDR2: MNHEY and SMNVEV (reference sequence). With 3 bases removed from V and 2 bases from J, the gap between germline ends came to 12 bases. The CDR3 bases are TGTGCCAGCAGTTTCCAAGGGGGGCTCACAGATACGCAGTATTTT. As protein: CASSFQGGLTDTQYF.

This clonotype was picked up a small number of times. The rearrangement uses TRBV18 and TRBJ2-1; 7 nucleotides match TRBD1. With 1 base clipped from V and 1 base from J, the junction kept 7 bases outside the gene matches. This CDR3 is 17 amino acids long. Looked up from germline, CDR1 is KGHSH and CDR2 is LQKENI. The CDR3 reads CASSPRTTGKSYNEQFF. The CDR3 DNA reads as TGTGCCAGCTCACCACGGACGACAGGGAAGTCCTACAATGAGCAGTTCTTC. The full variable domain, completed using reference TRBV18 and TRBJ2-1, is NAGVMQNPRHLVRRRGQEARLRCSPMKGHSHVYWYRQLPEEGLKFMVYLQKENIIDESGMPKERFSAEFPKEGPSILRIQQVVRGDSAAYFCASSPRTTGKSYNEQFFGPGTRLTVL.

On this clonotype: The junction differs from germline at one of its ends, possibly a read error. The chain joins TRBV20-1 to TRBJ2-7, with D perhaps assigned TRBD1 or TRBD2 (5 bases each). The CDR3 contains 14 residues. Germline V gene data show CDR1 as DFQATT and CDR2 as SNEGSKA (reference sequence). CDR3 DNA: TGCAGTGCTAGAGAGGCAGGGAGCTCCTCCGAGCAGTACTTC. Its protein product is CSAREAGSSSEQYF.

There are a few counts of this clonotype. This may be a read error: a much more frequent sequence differs by one nucleotide. The genes are TRBV20-1 and TRBJ1-2; no reliable D call. Germline V gene data show CDR1 as DFQATT and CDR2 as SNEGSKA (reference sequence). The CDR3 has 15 residues. V was shortened by 0 bases and J by 4 bases, with 15 bases between the two germline ends. CDR3 sequence reads: CSAREWGTDPYGYTF. Written as DNA, the CDR3 is TGCAGTGCTAGAGAATGGGGTACAGACCCCTATGGCTACACCTTC.

A few counts support this clonotype. This chain joins TRBV6-5 and TRBJ1-4, with TRBD1 matching 7 bases. There are 17 residues in the CDR3. Looked up from germline, CDR1 is MNHEY and CDR2 is SVGAGI. The junction had 10 bases not matched to a gene; V was cut back by 5 bases and J by 1 base. This chain's CDR3 is CASSRRPTGVTNEKLFF. DNA of the CDR3: TGTGCCAGCAGTAGACGACCTACAGGGGTAACTAATGAAAAACTGTTTTTT.

V and J are TRBV7-8 and TRBJ1-5; D is unclear. The length of the CDR3 is 14 residues. The V gene lost 8 bases and the J gene lost 2 bases, with 13 bases spanning the gap. The germline gives CDR1 SGHVS, CDR2 FQNEAQ. CDR3: CASRQGRGNQPQHF. The CDR3 DNA follows: TGTGCCAGCCGACAAGGTCGAGGCAATCAGCCCCAGCATTTT.

The sample holds many counts of this clonotype. The rearrangement links TRBV10-2 to TRBJ2-2, with D unresolved. Germline V lookup: CDR1 WSHSY, CDR2 SAAADI. CDR3 length: 15 residues. The ends were cut back, 4 bases at V and 2 bases at J, with 11 bases in the middle. The CDR3 DNA is TGCGCCAGCAGTGGGGCAGCAAGTAACACCGGGGAGCTGTTTTTT. Protein: CASSGAASNTGELFF.

A word on this clonotype: Germline is not matched at one junction end, which may reflect a read error. The chain carries TRBV24-1 and TRBJ2-2, with D perhaps given as TRBD1 or TRBD2 (5 bases each). This CDR3 has 15 amino acids. Germline loops: CDR1 KGHDR, CDR2 SFDVKD. CDR3 amino acids: CATSEIGTNTGELLF. DNA for the CDR3: TGTGCCACCAGCGAAATAGGGACGAACACCGGGGAGCTGCTTTTT.

This clonotype appeared many times. The rearrangement uses TRBV7-2 and TRBJ2-1; no reliable D call. The CDR3 runs to 11 residues. The germline V gene has CDR1 SGHTA and CDR2 FQGNSA. Deletions cut 0 bases from V and 9 bases from J, with 3 bases between. The CDR3 is CASSLAREQFF. Written as DNA, the CDR3 is TGTGCCAGCAGCTTAGCCCGTGAGCAGTTCTTC.

The sample holds many counts of this clonotype. CDR3: CASSPGRGYEQYV. The CDR3 bases are TGTGCCAGCAGCCCGGGGCGGGGTTACGAGCAGTACGTC. The J gene is TRBJ2-7, the V gene TRBV7-6; D is perhaps TRBD2 (6 bases). In germline, CDR1 is SGHVS, CDR2 FNYEAQ. The CDR3 totals 13 residues. Trimming stripped 5 bases from V and 4 bases from J, with 12 bases between.

This clonotype was observed many times. The chain uses TRBV6-1 and TRBJ2-2; D is tentatively TRBD1 or TRBD2 (5 bases each). Trimming pared 11 bases from V and 4 bases from J, leaving 29 bases between. The CDR3 runs 18 residues. CDR1 MNHNS and CDR2 SASEGT come from the germline V gene. The CDR3, as DNA: TGTGCCGGCACAAGAGCCGTCGGGACCCCTACTTCCACCGGGGAGCTGTTTTTT. Protein: CAGTRAVGTPTSTGELFF.

A remark on this clonotype: Being one base from a much bigger clone, this may be a read error. V usage is TRBV20-1 and J usage is TRBJ2-7; perhaps TRBD1 as D (5 bases). Germline CDR1 reads DFQATT; CDR2 reads SNEGSKA (reference sequence). This CDR3 has 11 residues. The CDR3 reads CSAQTGYEQSF. CDR3 nucleotide sequence: TGCAGTGCCCAAACAGGTTACGAGCAGTCCTTC.

This clonotype was observed many times. The rearrangement joins TRBV2 to TRBJ1-5; D gene unclear. This CDR3 has 16 amino acids. Looked up from germline, CDR1 is SNHLY and CDR2 is FYNNEI. Trimming removed 4 bases at V and 2 bases at J, with 15 bases between. CDR3 region: CASSASLRGGNQPQHF. The CDR3 DNA is TGTGCCAGCAGTGCAAGCCTCCGGGGTGGCAATCAGCCCCAGCATTTT.

This clonotype has a handful of counts. The chain joins TRBV28 to TRBJ2-1; the match to TRBD2 covers 7 bases. With V trimmed by 5 bases and J by 2 bases, 6 bases remained unmatched. This CDR3 is 15 amino acids long. Per germline, CDR1 MDHEN and CDR2 SYDVKM. The DNA for the CDR3 is TGTGCCAGCAGTGAAAGACTAGCCCCCTACAATGAGCAGTTCTTC. Translated, it gives CASSERLAPYNEQFF.

Ten or more counts support this clonotype. The gene calls are TRBV7-9 and TRBJ1-1; D not certain. V was cut by 4 bases and J by 4 bases, with 10 bases left in between. Per the germline V gene, CDR1 is SEHNR and CDR2 is FQNEAQ (reference sequence). CDR3 length: 13 amino acids. DNA for the CDR3: TGTGCCAGCAGCTCGGAAGGTTTCACTGAAGCTTTCTTT. It translates to CASSSEGFTEAFF. The variable domain in full, completed from reference TRBV7-9 and TRBJ1-1, reads DTGVSQNPRHKITKRGQNVTFRCDPISEHNRLYWYRQTLGQGPEFLTYFQNEAQLEKSRLLSDRFSAERPKGSFSTLEIQRTEQGDSAMYLCASSSEGFTEAFFGQGTRLTVV.

This clonotype was recorded many times. This chain links TRBV18 with TRBJ2-2; 7 bases fit TRBD2. The length of the CDR3 is 16 residues. In germline, CDR1 is KGHSH, CDR2 LQKENI. The junction had 4 bases not matched to a gene; V was cut back by 2 bases and J by 1 base. In nucleotides, the CDR3 is TGTGCCAGCTCACCAGCGGTAGCGGGGAACACCGGGGAGCTGTTTTTT. Its translation is CASSPAVAGNTGELFF.

This clonotype was detected many times. The rearrangement uses TRBV29-1 and TRBJ2-1, with 7 bases fitting TRBD1. V lost 8 bases to trimming and J lost 6 bases; unmatched junction nucleotides: 4. CDR3 size: 11 residues. The V gene's germline CDR1 is SQVTM and CDR2 ANQGSEA. CDR3 protein: CSYRGLNEQFF. In DNA, the CDR3 is TGCAGCTACAGGGGTCTCAATGAGCAGTTCTTC.

This clonotype was observed many times. The rearrangement uses TRBV2 and TRBJ1-4; no clear D. Looked up from germline, CDR1 is SNHLY and CDR2 is FYNNEI. The CDR3 loop spans 13 amino acids. Trimming pared 7 bases from V and 5 bases from J, leaving 11 bases between. The DNA for the CDR3 is TGTGCCAGCATAGGGCCTAACAATGAAAAACTGTTTTTT. Translation gives CASIGPNNEKLFF.

This clonotype was observed at least ten times. The V and J genes are TRBV12-3 or TRBV12-4 and TRBJ2-4; the D gene is possibly TRBD2 (5 bases). V shed 6 bases and J shed 11 bases, with 14 bases lying between them. The CDR3 is 12 residues long. In DNA form, the CDR3 reads TGTGCCAGCAGCCCCGAGGGTTTCCTTCAGTACTTC. This sequence encodes CASSPEGFLQYF.

This clonotype was counted at least ten times. The V gene is TRBV5-1, the J gene TRBJ1-2; D is perhaps TRBD1 (5 bases). This CDR3 comprises 17 residues. The ends were cut back, 0 bases at V and 0 bases at J, with 15 bases in the middle. Per the germline V gene, CDR1 is SGHRS and CDR2 is YFSETQ. The CDR3 loop is CASSLELQDTTNYGYTF. The CDR3 bases are TGCGCCAGCAGCTTGGAACTGCAGGACACCACTAACTATGGCTACACCTTC.

J is TRBJ1-2 and V is TRBV6-6; possible D gene TRBD1, 5 bases. Trimming removed 7 bases from V and 3 bases from J, with 12 bases in between. From germline, CDR1 is MNHNY and CDR2 SVGAGI (reference sequence). CDR3 length: 13 residues. The CDR3 DNA reads as TGTGCCAGCACGCTAGGGGATTACTATGGCTACACCTTC. It is translated as CASTLGDYYGYTF.

This clonotype was recorded at least ten times. The chain joins TRBV4-2 to TRBJ2-1, with 11 bases matching TRBD2. CDR1 is LGHNA and CDR2 is YNFKEQ in the germline V gene. The CDR3 covers 16 residues. The trim removed 2 bases at V and 4 bases at J, leaving 4 bases unmatched. CDR3 DNA: TGTGCCAGCAGCCAACCCTCTAGCGGGGGGTACAATGAGCAGTTCTTC. Protein sequence: CASSQPSSGGYNEQFF.